The text below deals with one T cell receptor beta chain. Replicate PCRs run on sorted subsets employed 200 ng DNA, roughly 30,000 T cell genomes. The protocol was immunoSEQ multiplex PCR, while the TCRdb copy is restricted to in-frame clones and leaves out a portion. Of nearly 1,000,000 clones detected, around three quarters appear once; the ten largest clones hold about 1.5%. The sample belongs to a study of shared clonotypes between healthy human individuals. Study details: Serving as donors were a couple of women and a few men, whose ages spanned 18 to 49. Every donor yielded three CD4 naive, three CD4 memory, two CD8 naive and one CD8 memory plate.

Those who donated were healthy HIV-negative adults, with no recent acute infections or vaccinations reported. Trimming at V came to 3 bases and at J to 12 bases, leaving 3 bases not matched to a gene. Germline V lookup: CDR1 SGDLS, CDR2 YYNGEE. The CDR3 runs to 12 residues. Specimen: memory CD4+ T cells sorted from blood. Subset given: CD45RA-negative fraction. This TCR came from a young man in good health. The chain combines TRBV9 with TRBJ1-4; 9 bases agree with TRBD1. As DNA, the CDR3 is TGTGCCAGCAGCGCGGGGGACAGGGAACTGTTTTTT. Amino acids: CASSAGDRELFF.